The sample holds many counts of the clone carrying this T cell receptor (beta chain). This sample stems from a study of T cells in Graves' hyperthyroidism and ophthalmopathy. Germline loops: CDR1 LGHNT, CDR2 FRNRAP. Trimming pared 5 bases from V and 6 bases from J, leaving 12 bases between. The CDR3 spans 13 residues. Researchers amplified the TCR beta CDR3 regions from RNA transcripts. The primer set for the first-round RT-PCR of the TCR CDR3 was HTBI. MiXCR, applied by TCRdb to the multiplex PCR reads, yields one record per CDR3 protein. The sample includes some 620,000 distinct CDR3 sequences, roughly 17% of them seen just once. Hyperthyroidism had been newly diagnosed in patients aged 18 to 65, and its duration was under 2 months. For the diagnoses, clinical symptoms, serum thyroxine and TRAb, thyroid ultrasound and orbital computed tomography were used.

This TCR was sampled from a woman aged 30 to 39 with Graves' hyperthyroidism. The chain uses TRBV12-5 and TRBJ2-3, with D hard to call. Input material: blood. The CDR3 sequence: CASGPSPADTQYF. In nucleotides, the CDR3 is TGTGCTAGTGGTCCCTCCCCCGCGGATACGCAGTATTTT.